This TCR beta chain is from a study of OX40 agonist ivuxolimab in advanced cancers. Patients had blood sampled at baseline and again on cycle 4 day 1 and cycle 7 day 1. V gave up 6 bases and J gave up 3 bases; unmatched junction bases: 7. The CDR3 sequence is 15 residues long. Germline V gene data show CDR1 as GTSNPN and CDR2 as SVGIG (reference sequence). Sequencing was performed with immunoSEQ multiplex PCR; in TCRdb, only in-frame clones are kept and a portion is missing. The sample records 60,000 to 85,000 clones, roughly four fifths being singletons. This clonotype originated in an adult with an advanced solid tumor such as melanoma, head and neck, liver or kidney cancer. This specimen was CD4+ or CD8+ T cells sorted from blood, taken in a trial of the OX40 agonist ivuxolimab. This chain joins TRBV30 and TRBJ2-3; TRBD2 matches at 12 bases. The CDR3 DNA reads TGTGCCTGTCACTCTAGCGGGGGGGCTACAGATACGCAGTATTTT. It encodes CACHSSGGATDTQYF.